The 2 T cell receptor beta chains presented below share a single source sample, sequenced in a study of T cell clonality in common variable immunodeficiency (dated by TCRdb to between 2015 and 2016). Libraries were prepared through the immunoSEQ multiplex PCR assay. This is the immuneACCESS table as TCRdb keeps it, with only in-frame sequences that have V and J called. A part of the clones is gone; compared with another copy, unresolved V genes explain less than half, and the rest is unexplained. This sample has around 45,000 clones, none of them a singleton. Together, the top ten hold around 6.3% of the sample. Source material: peripheral blood mononuclear cells. The receptors derive from a person between 18 and 75 years old in good health.

This clone was seen many times. The read ends 3 residues shy of where the CDR3 ends; the end is completed using the germline J gene. The V and J genes are TRBV6-9 and TRBJ2-5; 8 bases match TRBD1. The junction had 7 bases not matched to a gene; V was cut back by 1 base and J by 0 bases. Germline CDR1 reads MNHGY; CDR2 reads SVAAGI. This CDR3 has 17 residues. CDR3 in amino acids: CASSYYFGQGHQETQYF. The covered CDR3 bases are TGTGCCAGCAGTTATTACTTCGGACAGGGACACCAAGAGACC.

This clone was seen at least ten times. The read falls 3 residues short of the CDR3 end, and the missing part is taken from the germline J gene. V usage is TRBV5-1 and J usage is TRBJ2-7; TRBD1 matches 12 bases. V was clipped by 0 bases and J by 4 bases; unmatched bases: 5. Germline assignment: CDR1 SGHRS and CDR2 YFSETQ. This CDR3 spans 16 amino acids. CDR3 loop: CASSLATGQGAYEQYF. The DNA read from the CDR3 is TGCGCCAGCAGCTTGGCTACGGGACAGGGGGCGTACGAG.